This T cell receptor (beta chain) stems from a study of neurological immune-mediated disorders. Each CDR3 protein gets one entry after TCRdb re-called the 5' RACE reads with MiXCR. The table lists about 38,000 distinct CDR3 sequences, under 14% of them singletons. The germline V gene has CDR1 DFQATT and CDR2 SNEGSKA (reference sequence). The length of the CDR3 is 16 residues. The germline V and J ends were trimmed by 3 bases and 4 bases, with 18 bases remaining between them. This clonotype was seen repeatedly, ten times or more. Its antigen is not known. Study findings and constraints: The absence of shared CDR3 amino acid sequences among expanded clones across subjects suggests private repertoires in all groups.

This clonotype originated in a woman aged 25 to 45 with HTLV-1-associated myelopathy (HAM/TSP). The material sequenced was CD4+ T cells from blood. The J gene is TRBJ1-4, the V gene TRBV20-1; D is possibly TRBD1 (6 bases). CDR3 sequence: CSASGVQQGRNEKLFF. The CDR3 nucleotides read TGCAGTGCTAGTGGGGTGCAACAGGGACGTAATGAAAAACTGTTTTTT.